This T cell receptor (beta chain) was retrieved from a study of spatial heterogeneity in lung cancer. About the research overall: Sequencing consistently turned up more beta-chain sequences than alpha-chain sequences.

Carried by each TCR cDNA molecule was a unique molecular identifier. TCRdb reanalysed the 5' RACE reads using MiXCR and keeps one entry per CDR3 protein. Of fewer than 7,000 distinct CDR3 sequences listed, about 13% were seen once; the top ten hold about 20%. This clonotype is labeled as medium-sized. The CDR3 is 14 residues long. From germline, CDR1 is SEHNR and CDR2 FQNEAQ (reference sequence). Trimming left V 0 bases short and J 7 bases short, with 12 bases between. Time point of the sample: sample taken at primary tumor resection. The V call is TRBV7-9, the J call TRBJ1-1, with D tentatively TRBD1 (5 bases). This material consisted of normal lung tissue next to the tumor, taken at surgery. The TCR comes from a female donor with early-stage non-small cell lung cancer. The CDR3 spells CASSLAGRGREAFF. The CDR3 nucleotides read TGTGCCAGCAGCTTAGCGGGACGGGGACGTGAAGCTTTCTTT.